Here is one T cell receptor (beta chain) with its context. This specimen comes from a study of shared clonotypes between healthy human individuals. The naive CD8 population came from CD45RO-negative cells selected for CCR7, without terminally differentiated effector memory CD45RA+ cells. The germline gives CDR1 SGHTS, CDR2 YDEGEE. The CDR3 has 16 residues. V shed 4 bases and J shed 4 bases, with 20 bases lying between them. Some clones are missing from TCRdb's copy, which holds only in-frame ones; the method was immunoSEQ multiplex PCR. The sample lists some 1,900,000 clones, approximately 94% occurring once.

The V gene is TRBV5-8, the J gene TRBJ1-2; D is ambiguous. Sequencing was carried out using naive CD8+ T cells sorted from blood. The origin of this receptor is a man in his late teens or twenties in good health. This chain's CDR3 is CASSLLDGAPFYGYTF. CDR3 coding DNA: TGTGCCAGCAGCCTCCTCGACGGCGCTCCCTTCTATGGCTACACCTTC.